One and the same sample provided the 9 T cell receptor beta chains below, sequenced in a study of blood T cells in healthy people across ages. A second roughly 6 to 12 cycle PCR used barcoded and J-beta primers. TCRdb called the 5' RACE reads again in MiXCR, with one record for every CDR3 protein. The sample lists 1.6 million or so distinct CDR3 sequences; about 35% were seen once. Sequenced sample: blood. These receptors all come from a woman aged 25 to 45 in good health.

Many counts were recorded for this clonotype. The rearrangement uses TRBV29-1 and TRBJ2-7; no clear D gene. Germline V gives CDR1 SQVTM, CDR2 ANQGSEA. This CDR3 has 12 amino acids. The ends were cut back, 6 bases at V and 5 bases at J, with 14 bases in the middle. CDR3 nucleotides: TGCAGCGTCAGCGTGTTGGGCAACGAGCAGTACTTC. Translating it yields CSVSVLGNEQYF.

The CDR3 reads CSALAGGRETQYF. Written as DNA, the CDR3 is TGCAGTGCCCTAGCGGGGGGGCGGGAGACCCAGTACTTC. This chain links TRBV20-1 with TRBJ2-5; TRBD2 matches at 12 bases. The junction had 4 bases not matched to a gene; V was cut back by 6 bases and J by 5 bases. Looked up from germline, CDR1 is DFQATT and CDR2 is SNEGSKA (reference sequence). The CDR3 is made up of 13 amino acids.

The genes are TRBV27 and TRBJ1-2; the D gene is possibly TRBD1 (6 bases). Germline V gene sequence: CDR1 MNHEY, CDR2 SMNVEV (reference sequence). This CDR3 has 15 amino acids. Trimming left V 5 bases short and J 5 bases short, with 18 bases between. The CDR3, as DNA: TGTGCCAGCAGTCCGCGACGGGGGGCGGGGTATGGCTACACCTTC. Its translation is CASSPRRGAGYGYTF.

This clonotype was detected only a few times. The chain employs TRBV5-1 and TRBJ2-7; D gene unclear. The CDR3 runs to 13 residues. Looked up from germline, CDR1 is SGHRS and CDR2 is YFSETQ. V was shortened by 0 bases and J by 6 bases, with 10 bases between the two germline ends. CDR3 sequence: CASSLAPRREQYF. The CDR3 region has the DNA TGCGCCAGCAGCTTGGCCCCAAGACGCGAGCAGTACTTC.

This rearrangement joins TRBV20-1 to TRBJ2-5, with TRBD2 matching 13 bases. V was clipped by 0 bases and J by 5 bases; unmatched bases: 15. The CDR3 contains 19 residues. In germline, CDR1 is DFQATT, CDR2 SNEGSKA (reference sequence). The CDR3 coding sequence is TGCAGTGCTAGAGATCCGGTTGGAACTAGCGGGGGGGCGAGGGAGACCCAGTACTTC. Translated: CSARDPVGTSGGARETQYF.

The chain is built from TRBV7-6 and TRBJ1-1; TRBD1 might be the D (6 bases). V lost 1 base and J 0 bases, leaving 15 bases between the germline ends. The CDR3 consists of 17 residues. CDR1 and CDR2 from the germline V gene are SGHVS and FNYEAQ. CDR3 amino acids: CASSLEVSQGVNTEAFF. The CDR3 DNA follows: TGTGCCAGCAGCTTAGAGGTGTCACAGGGCGTGAACACTGAAGCTTTCTTT.

This clonotype was detected only a few times. This rearrangement joins TRBV5-1 to TRBJ2-7; 12 bases fit TRBD2. Germline-derived CDR1 and CDR2 are SGHRS and YFSETQ. The junction had 10 bases not matched to a gene; V was cut back by 3 bases and J by 3 bases. The CDR3 is 17 residues long. The CDR3: CASSSSGTSGSGYEQYF. The CDR3 DNA is TGCGCCAGCAGCTCCTCCGGGACTAGCGGGTCCGGCTACGAGCAGTACTTC.

This clonotype has just a few counts. This chain joins TRBV7-6 and TRBJ2-7; a possible D gene is TRBD1 (5 bases). The CDR3 is 16 amino acids. Germline V gene sequence: CDR1 SGHVS, CDR2 FNYEAQ. Trimming cost V 5 bases and J 5 bases, with 22 bases left between them. The CDR3: CASSPKLGQFIHEQYF. The CDR3, as DNA: TGTGCCAGCAGCCCCAAGTTGGGGCAGTTTATCCACGAGCAGTACTTC. The variable domain in full, with the rest retrieved from reference TRBV7-6 and TRBJ2-7, is GAGVSQSPRYKVTKRGQDVALRCDPISGHVSLYWYRQALGQGPEFLTYFNYEAQQDKSGLPNDRFSAERPEGSISTLTIQRTEQRDSAMYRCASSPKLGQFIHEQYFGPGTRLTVT.

This chain joins TRBV12-3 or TRBV12-4 and TRBJ2-5; 7 bases agree with TRBD2. V trimming: 7 bases; J trimming: 11 bases; junction bases outside the gene matches: 19. This CDR3 is 15 amino acids long. CDR3 protein: CASTVSGTTYNEQYF. CDR3 sequence (DNA): TGTGCCAGCACCGTAAGCGGGACCACCTACAATGAGCAGTACTTC.